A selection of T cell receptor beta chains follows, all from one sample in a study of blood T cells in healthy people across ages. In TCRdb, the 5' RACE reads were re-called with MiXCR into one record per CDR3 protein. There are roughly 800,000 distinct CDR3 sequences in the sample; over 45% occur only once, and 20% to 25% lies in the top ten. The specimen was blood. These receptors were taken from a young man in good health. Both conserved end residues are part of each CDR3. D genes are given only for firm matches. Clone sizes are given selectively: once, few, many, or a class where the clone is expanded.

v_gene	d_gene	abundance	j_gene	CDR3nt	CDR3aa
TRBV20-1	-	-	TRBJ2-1	TGCAGTGCTAGAGAGGGGCCGGGCCTCCTCCGAAATGAGCAGTTCTTC	CSAREGPGLLRNEQFF
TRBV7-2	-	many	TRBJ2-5	TGTGCCAGCTCCCAGGAGAAGGCGACGGGGACCCAGTACTTC	CASSQEKATGTQYF
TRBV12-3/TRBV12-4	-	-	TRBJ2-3	TGTGCCAGCAGTTTCTTGCTAGGTGATACGCAGTATTTT	CASSFLLGDTQYF
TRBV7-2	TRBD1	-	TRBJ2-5	TGTGCCAGCAGCGCGGACAGGGGATCAGAGACCCAGTACTTC	CASSADRGSETQYF
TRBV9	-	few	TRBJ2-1	TGTGCCAGCAGCGTCGACCTAAGCTCCTACAATGAGCAGTTCTTC	CASSVDLSSYNEQFF
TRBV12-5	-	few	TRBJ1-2	TGTGCTAGTGGTTCGACCGGGACGGGCTACACCTTC	CASGSTGTGYTF
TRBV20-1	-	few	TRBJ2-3	TGCAGTGCTAGAGAAGTGTTAGGCATAGATACGCAGTATTTT	CSAREVLGIDTQYF
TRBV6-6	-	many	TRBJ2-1	TGTGCCAGCAGTTACTCGCGAGTTGAGCAGTTCTTC	CASSYSRVEQFF
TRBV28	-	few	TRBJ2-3	TGTGCCAGCAGTTGGGGGTTAGATACGCAGTATTTT	CASSWGLDTQYF
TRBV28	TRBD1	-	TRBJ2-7	TGTGCCAGCACCCCCGGGACAGCCAACTACGAGCAGTACTTC	CASTPGTANYEQYF
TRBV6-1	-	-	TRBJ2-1	TGTGCCAGCAGTACAGGGCCTCGCGATGAGCAGTTCTTC	CASSTGPRDEQFF
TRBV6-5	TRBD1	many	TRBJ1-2	TGTGCCAGCATTGAAGGACAGGGGGCCCATGGCTACACCTTC	CASIEGQGAHGYTF
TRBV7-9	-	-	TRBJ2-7	TGTGCCAGCAGCCGCGCAGCGGAGGACGAGCAGTACTTC	CASSRAAEDEQYF
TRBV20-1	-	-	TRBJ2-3	TGCAGTCCCCGGCCTGAAACGGGGCCGAGCACAGATACGCAGTATTTT	CSPRPETGPSTDTQYF
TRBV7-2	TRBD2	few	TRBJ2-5	TGTGCCAGCAGCTTATGGCGGGGGAGTGAAGAGACCCAGTACTTC	CASSLWRGSEETQYF
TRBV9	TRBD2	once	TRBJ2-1	TGTGCCAGCAGAACTAGCGGGGGGGTTCAGTTCTTC	CASRTSGGVQFF
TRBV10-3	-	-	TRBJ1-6	TGTGCCATCAGTGAGTCGATAGTATCACCCCTCCACTTT	CAISESIVSPLHF
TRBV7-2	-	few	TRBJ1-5	TGTGCCAGCAGCTTAGGGCCTACTGAGGGAATGCCCCAGCATTTT	CASSLGPTEGMPQHF
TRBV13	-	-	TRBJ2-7	TGTGCCAGCAGCATCGCCGGGACCAGGACCGAGCAGTACTTC	CASSIAGTRTEQYF
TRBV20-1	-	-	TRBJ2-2	TGCAGTGCTATCCCCCCGGGCACCGGGGAGCTGTTTTTT	CSAIPPGTGELFF
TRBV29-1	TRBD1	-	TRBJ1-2	TGCAGCGTTACAGGGGGCGCAGACTATGGCTACACCTTC	CSVTGGADYGYTF
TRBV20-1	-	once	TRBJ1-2	TGCAGTGCTAGAGGGCAGGCCTATGGCTACACCTTC	CSARGQAYGYTF
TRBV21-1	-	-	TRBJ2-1	TGTGCCAGCAGCAATCGGACGGCTCATGAGCAGTTCTTC	CASSNRTAHEQFF
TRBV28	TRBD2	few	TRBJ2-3	TGTGCCAGCAGTTTAAGCCTACTAGCGAGGCAAGATACGCAGTATTTT	CASSLSLLARQDTQYF
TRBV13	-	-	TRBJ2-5	TGTGCCAGCAGCTTAGACTCCGATCCTGAGACCCAGTACTTC	CASSLDSDPETQYF
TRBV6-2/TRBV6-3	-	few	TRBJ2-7	TGTGCCAGCAGTTACGTTGTGTACGAGCAGTACTTC	CASSYVVYEQYF
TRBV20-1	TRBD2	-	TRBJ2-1	TGCAGTGCTAGAGGACTAGCGGGATATGGGAATGAGCAGTTCTTC	CSARGLAGYGNEQFF
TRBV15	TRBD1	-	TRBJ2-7	TGTGCCACCAGCGCATTCCCCGGGACAGGGTCCTACGAGCAGTACTTC	CATSAFPGTGSYEQYF
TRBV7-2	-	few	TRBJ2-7	TGTGCCAGCAGCTTAATGGGAGGCGGAAAGAAGACCTACGAGCAGTACTTC	CASSLMGGGKKTYEQYF
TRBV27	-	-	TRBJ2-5	TGTGCCAGCAAAGTCCAGGGTGGGGAGACCCAGTACTTC	CASKVQGGETQYF
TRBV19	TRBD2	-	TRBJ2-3	TGTGCCAGTAGTCCGGGACTAGCGGGAGCCCGCACAGATACGCAGTATTTT	CASSPGLAGARTDTQYF
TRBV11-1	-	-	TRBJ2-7	TGTGCCAGCAGTGATACCCGGGACCGAACCTACGAGCAGTACTTC	CASSDTRDRTYEQYF
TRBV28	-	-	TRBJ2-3	TGTGCCAGCAGTTGCCAGGGATCAGATACGCAGTATTTT	CASSCQGSDTQYF
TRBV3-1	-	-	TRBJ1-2	TGTGCCAGCAGCCCCGCCAGGGCGGGGAATGGCTACACCTTC	CASSPARAGNGYTF
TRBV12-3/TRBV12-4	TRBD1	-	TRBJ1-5	TGTGCCAGCAAAACAGGGGACAGCAATCAGCCCCAGCATTTT	CASKTGDSNQPQHF
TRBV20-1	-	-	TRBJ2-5	TGCCTTAAGGAGACCCAGTACTTC	CLKETQYF
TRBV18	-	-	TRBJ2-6	TGTGCCAGCTCACCAGGGGGGAACCTATACTCTGGGGCCAACGTCCTGACTTTC	CASSPGGNLYSGANVLTF
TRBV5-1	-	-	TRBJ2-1	TGCGCCAGCAGCTTAGCGGGCAGGGACGGGCAGTTCTTC	CASSLAGRDGQFF
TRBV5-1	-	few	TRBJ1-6	TGCGCCAGCAGACAAGAGGATAATTCACCCCTCCACTTT	CASRQEDNSPLHF
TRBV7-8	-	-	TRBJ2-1	TGTGCCAGCAGTCCCTCAAACTGGGGTGATGAGCAGTTCTTC	CASSPSNWGDEQFF
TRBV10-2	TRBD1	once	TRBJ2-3	TGCGCCAGCAGTGAGACAGGGGCCACAGATACGCAGTATTTT	CASSETGATDTQYF
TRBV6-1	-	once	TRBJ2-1	TGTGCCAGCAGTGACAGTGTGGGGGGAAATGAGCAGTTCTTC	CASSDSVGGNEQFF
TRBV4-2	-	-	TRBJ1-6	TGTGCCAGCAGCCAAGAGATCGGGGCCGATAGCTCACCCCTCCACTTT	CASSQEIGADSSPLHF
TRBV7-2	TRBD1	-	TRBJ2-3	TGTGCCAGCAGCTCAGGAGGACAGGGGACGAGGAATACGCAGTATTTT	CASSSGGQGTRNTQYF
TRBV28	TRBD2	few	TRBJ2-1	TGTGCCAGCAGTTTGCCTAGCGGTTACAATGAGCAGTTCTTC	CASSLPSGYNEQFF